A selection of T cell receptor beta chains follows, all from one sample in a study of blood T cell repertoires in COVID-19. The data were produced by immunoSEQ multiplex PCR, yet TCRdb's version contains in-frame clones alone and is incomplete. The sample lists 240,000 or so clones; 70% to 80% were seen once. The sample consisted of peripheral blood. These TCRs come from an elderly woman with acute or convalescent COVID-19. Both conserved end residues are part of each CDR3. A D gene is named only where the DNA matches it firmly. Size tells how often a clone was seen (once, few, many) or the class of an expanded clone, and some rows leave it out.

.,TRBV5-1,TRBJ2-3,.,TGCGCCAGCAGCTTGGCCGTGGGGGCAGGATTTACAGATACGCAGTATTTT,CASSLAVGAGFTDTQYF
.,TRBV11-2,TRBJ1-3,.,TGTGCCAGCAGTAGTCCGAACACCATATATTTT,CASSSPNTIYF
.,TRBV4-3,TRBJ1-5,.,TGCGCCAGCAGCCAAGACAGCGGCAATCAGCCCCAGCATTTT,CASSQDSGNQPQHF
.,TRBV21-1,TRBJ2-3,.,TGTGCCAGCAGACAGGGGTTGTTCCCCTATCCAGATACGCAGTATTTT,CASRQGLFPYPDTQYF
.,TRBV2,TRBJ1-6,TRBD1,TGTGCCAGCAGTACAGGGACAGGTATTAGTTCACCCCTCCACTTT,CASSTGTGISSPLHF
.,TRBV20-1,TRBJ2-3,TRBD1,TGCAGTGCTAGTGGAAATCCGGGACAGACCACAGATACGCAGTATTTT,CSASGNPGQTTDTQYF
.,TRBV5-1,TRBJ2-7,.,TGCGCCAGCAGCTCATCCCATTCTGGAGAGGCCGAGCAGTACTTC,CASSSSHSGEAEQYF
.,TRBV6-5,TRBJ2-3,TRBD2,TGTGCCAGCAGGACCAAGCGGGGGGGCCGTGATACGCAGTATTTT,CASRTKRGGRDTQYF
.,TRBV2,TRBJ1-2,TRBD1,TGTGCCAGCAGTGAGCATGGCGACAGGGCACGTGGCTACACCTTC,CASSEHGDRARGYTF
once,TRBV2,TRBJ1-2,.,TGTGCCAGCAGGCCGGGACGGGGGAATGGCTACACCTTC,CASRPGRGNGYTF
.,TRBV2,TRBJ2-5,TRBD2,TGTGCCAGCAGTGTGAATAGCGGGGGGGCTGAGACCCAGTACTTC,CASSVNSGGAETQYF
.,TRBV5-6,TRBJ1-5,.,TGTGCCAGCAGCTGGGGTGGGAGCCTCAATCAGCCCCAGCATTTT,CASSWGGSLNQPQHF
.,TRBV6-5,TRBJ2-7,.,TGTGCCAGCAGGAAGGAGGGGCCCGAGCAGTACTTC,CASRKEGPEQYF
.,TRBV29-1,TRBJ1-1,.,TGCAGCACAGGCCTGCTGAACACTGAAGCTTTCTTT,CSTGLLNTEAFF
few,TRBV4-1,TRBJ2-3,.,TGCGCCAGCAGCCTTGACGGGTTCCGCCCAGATACGCAGTATTTT,CASSLDGFRPDTQYF
once,TRBV6-5,TRBJ2-2,.,TGTGCCAGCAAAAGGGGTACCTGGGGGGAGCTGTTTTTT,CASKRGTWGELFF
.,TRBV19,TRBJ2-7,TRBD1,TGTGCCAGTAGTAAACAAACTCTACAGGGGGCTCATGCTTACGAGCAGTACTTC,CASSKQTLQGAHAYEQYF
.,TRBV5-1,TRBJ2-3,TRBD2,TGCGCCAGCAGCTTGAGTGGCCGGGCTAGCGGGAGTTGGTGGGATACGCAGTATTTT,CASSLSGRASGSWWDTQYF
.,TRBV27,TRBJ1-6,.,TGTGCCAGCAGTCCCCGGACAGCAAATTCACCCCTCCACTTT,CASSPRTANSPLHF
.,TRBV12-3/TRBV12-4,TRBJ2-7,.,TGTGCCAGCAGTAGGGGCTACGAGCAGTACTTC,CASSRGYEQYF
.,TRBV6-1,TRBJ1-5,.,TGTGCCAGCAGTGAAGAGAAAAGGGGTCCAGGTTATAGCAATCAGCCCCAGCATTTT,CASSEEKRGPGYSNQPQHF
.,TRBV7-2,TRBJ2-2,TRBD1,TGTGCCAGCAGCTTAGGGTTCGGGACAGCGACCGGGGAGCTGTTTTTT,CASSLGFGTATGELFF
.,TRBV5-4,TRBJ2-6,.,TGTGCCAGCAGTCCCGGGGGGGCCAACGTCCTGACTTTC,CASSPGGANVLTF
once,TRBV6-5,TRBJ1-5,.,TGTGCCAGCAGCCCCGCTCTCGGTCAGCCCCAGCATTTT,CASSPALGQPQHF